The entry that follows covers one T cell receptor beta chain sequence. What it binds is unknown. The CDR3 is made up of 16 amino acids. Germline CDR1 KGHSH, CDR2 LQKENI. Trimming removed 2 bases at V and 0 bases at J, with 10 bases between. Assay: immunoSEQ multiplex PCR; the TCRdb copy retains only in-frame clones and omits some. The sample comprises about 130,000 clones, approximately 90% of which are singletons, and roughly 2% rests with the top ten. This record comes from a study of T cell responses to AZD1222 COVID-19 vaccine. At the level of the study: Investigators merged groups given second doses at roughly 4 or roughly 12 weeks.

Study findings and constraints: In all cases, repertoires were sampled only after the peak T cell response.

The source material was peripheral blood, sampled on day 0 of AZD1222 vaccination. The chain joins TRBV18 to TRBJ1-4; D gene ambiguous. The sequence came from an adult in good health. CDR3 DNA: TGTGCCAGCTCACCAGCCGGACTTCCAACTAATGAAAAACTGTTTTTT. This translates into CASSPAGLPTNEKLFF. Looking up the rest from reference TRBV18 and TRBJ1-4 gives the full variable domain: NAGVMQNPRHLVRRRGQEARLRCSPMKGHSHVYWYRQLPEEGLKFMVYLQKENIIDESGMPKERFSAEFPKEGPSILRIQQVVRGDSAAYFCASSPAGLPTNEKLFFGSGTQLSVL.